This section outlines one T cell receptor beta chain sequence together with its context. Per the original data handling: Estimation of nucleated cell counts relied on the amplification of reference gene primers. The method was immunoSEQ multiplex PCR; TCRdb's version includes in-frame clones alone and lacks a portion of them. V and J calls and clone size are as listed in that table; D and trimming were resolved from the DNA. The sample has a few hundred thousand clones; 70% to 90% are singletons. The CDR3 totals 13 residues. V lost 0 bases and J 2 bases, leaving 6 bases between the germline ends. Germline values: CDR1 SGDLS, CDR2 YYNGEE. This sample is drawn from a study of blood T cell repertoires in COVID-19. Looking at the study overall: From T cells, B-cell-depleted T cells, or PBMCs came the material, which was cDNA or gDNA.

V is TRBV9 and J is TRBJ2-7, with unresolved D. The sample was peripheral blood. This TCR was recovered from a woman aged 50 to 65 who had recovered from COVID-19. In DNA form, the CDR3 reads TGTGCCAGCAGCGTAGATTCCACCTACGAGCAGTACTTC. It specifies CASSVDSTYEQYF.